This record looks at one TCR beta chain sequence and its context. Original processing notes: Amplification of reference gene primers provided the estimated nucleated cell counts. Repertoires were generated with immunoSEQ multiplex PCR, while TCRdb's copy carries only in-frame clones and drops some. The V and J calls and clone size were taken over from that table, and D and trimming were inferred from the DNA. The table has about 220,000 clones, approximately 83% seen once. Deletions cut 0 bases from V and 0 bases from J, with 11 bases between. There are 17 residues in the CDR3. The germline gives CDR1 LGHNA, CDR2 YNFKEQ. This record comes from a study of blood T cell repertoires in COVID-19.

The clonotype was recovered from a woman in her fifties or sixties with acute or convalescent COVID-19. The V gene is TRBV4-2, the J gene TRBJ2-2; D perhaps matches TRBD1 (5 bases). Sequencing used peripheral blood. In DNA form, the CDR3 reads TGTGCCAGCAGCCAAGAGGGGCAGAGCGCGAACACCGGGGAGCTGTTTTTT. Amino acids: CASSQEGQSANTGELFF.